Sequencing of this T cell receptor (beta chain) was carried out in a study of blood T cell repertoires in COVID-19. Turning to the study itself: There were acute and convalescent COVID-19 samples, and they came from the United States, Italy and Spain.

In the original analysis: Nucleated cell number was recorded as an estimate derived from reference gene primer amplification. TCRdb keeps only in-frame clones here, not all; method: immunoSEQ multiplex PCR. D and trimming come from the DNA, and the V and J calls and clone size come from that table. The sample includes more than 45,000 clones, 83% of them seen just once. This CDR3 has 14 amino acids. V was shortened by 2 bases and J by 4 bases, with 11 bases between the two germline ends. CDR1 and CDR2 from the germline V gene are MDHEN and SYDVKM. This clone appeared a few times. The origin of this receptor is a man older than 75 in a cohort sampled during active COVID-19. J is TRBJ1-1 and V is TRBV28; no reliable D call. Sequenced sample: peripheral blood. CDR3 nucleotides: TGTGCCAGCAGTTTAATAAGTAGAGCCACTGAAGCTTTCTTT. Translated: CASSLISRATEAFF.